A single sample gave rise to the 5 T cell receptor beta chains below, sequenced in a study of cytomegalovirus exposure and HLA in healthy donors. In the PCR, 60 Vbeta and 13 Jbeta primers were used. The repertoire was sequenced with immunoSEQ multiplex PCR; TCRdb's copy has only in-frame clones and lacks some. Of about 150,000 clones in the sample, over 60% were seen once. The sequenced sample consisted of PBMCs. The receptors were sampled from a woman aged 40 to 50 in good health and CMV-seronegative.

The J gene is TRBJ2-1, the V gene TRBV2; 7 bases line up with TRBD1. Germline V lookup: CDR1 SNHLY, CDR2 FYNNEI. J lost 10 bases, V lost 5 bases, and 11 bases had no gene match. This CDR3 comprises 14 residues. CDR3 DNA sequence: TGTGCCAGCAGTCCCACAGGGGTGAGAGCCGAGCAGTTCTTC. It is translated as CASSPTGVRAEQFF.

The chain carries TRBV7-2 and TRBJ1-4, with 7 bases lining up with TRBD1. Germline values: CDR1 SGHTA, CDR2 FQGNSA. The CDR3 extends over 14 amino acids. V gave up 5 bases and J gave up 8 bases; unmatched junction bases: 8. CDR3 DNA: TGTGCCAGCAGCGTGACGACAGGGACCGAAAAACTGTTTTTT. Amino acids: CASSVTTGTEKLFF.

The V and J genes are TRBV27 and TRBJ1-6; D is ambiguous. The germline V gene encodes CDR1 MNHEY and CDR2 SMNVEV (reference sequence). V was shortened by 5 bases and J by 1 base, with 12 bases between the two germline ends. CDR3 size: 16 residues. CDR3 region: CASSLAGRSYNSPLHF. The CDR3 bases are TGTGCCAGCAGTCTCGCCGGGAGGTCCTATAATTCACCCCTCCACTTT.

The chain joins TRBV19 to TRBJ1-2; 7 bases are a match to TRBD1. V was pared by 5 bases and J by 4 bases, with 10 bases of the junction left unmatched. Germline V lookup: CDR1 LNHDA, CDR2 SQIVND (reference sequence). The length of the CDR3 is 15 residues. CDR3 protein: CASSARDSLTYGYTF. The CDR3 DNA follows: TGTGCCAGTAGTGCCAGGGACAGCTTAACCTATGGCTACACCTTC.

The CDR3 reads CASSEGQGYYSNQPQHF. The CDR3 DNA reads TGTGCCAGCAGCGAAGGACAGGGTTATTATAGCAATCAGCCCCAGCATTTT. The chain uses TRBV9 and TRBJ1-5, with TRBD1 matching 8 bases. The CDR3 runs 17 residues. Germline assignment: CDR1 SGDLS and CDR2 YYNGEE. With 3 bases clipped from V and 0 bases from J, the junction kept 8 bases outside the gene matches.